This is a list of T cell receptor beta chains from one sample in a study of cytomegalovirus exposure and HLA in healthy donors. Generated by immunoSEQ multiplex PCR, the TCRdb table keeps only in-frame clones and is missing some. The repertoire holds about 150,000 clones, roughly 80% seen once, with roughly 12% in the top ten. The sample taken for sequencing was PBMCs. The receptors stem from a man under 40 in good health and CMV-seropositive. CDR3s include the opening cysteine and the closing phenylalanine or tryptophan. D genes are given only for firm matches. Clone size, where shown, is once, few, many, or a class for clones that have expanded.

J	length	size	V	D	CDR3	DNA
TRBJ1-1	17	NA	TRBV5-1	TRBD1	CASSSPGQGVGKTEAFF	TGCGCCAGCAGCTCCCCGGGACAGGGCGTTGGTAAGACTGAAGCTTTCTTT
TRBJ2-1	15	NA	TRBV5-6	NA	CASSLGQSPYNEQFF	TGTGCCAGCAGCTTGGGACAATCTCCATACAATGAGCAGTTCTTC
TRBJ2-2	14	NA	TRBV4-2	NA	CASSQEAAPGELFF	TGTGCCAGCAGCCAAGAAGCGGCCCCCGGGGAGCTGTTTTTT
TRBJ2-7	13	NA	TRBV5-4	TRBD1	CASSRGTGYEQYF	TGTGCCAGCAGCCGAGGGACAGGCTACGAGCAGTACTTC
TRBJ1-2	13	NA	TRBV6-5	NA	CASSLGGNYGYTF	TGTGCCAGCAGTTTGGGGGGGAACTATGGCTACACCTTC
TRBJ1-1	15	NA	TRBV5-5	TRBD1	CASSLGGTGNRFAFF	TGTGCCAGCAGCTTGGGCGGGACAGGGAACCGATTTGCTTTCTTT
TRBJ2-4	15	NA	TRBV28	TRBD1	CASSPWDRLRAIQYF	TGTGCCAGCAGCCCCTGGGACAGGCTGAGGGCCATTCAGTACTTC
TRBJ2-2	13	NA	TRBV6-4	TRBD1	CASRKTGAGELFF	TGTGCCAGCAGGAAAACAGGGGCCGGGGAGCTGTTTTTT
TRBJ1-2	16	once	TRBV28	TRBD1	CASSLAGTGDSYGYTF	TGTGCCAGCAGTTTAGCCGGGACAGGGGATTCTTATGGCTACACCTTC
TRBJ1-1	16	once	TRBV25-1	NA	CASSELTRGSNTEAFF	TGTGCCAGCAGTGAATTGACCCGGGGTTCGAACACTGAAGCTTTCTTT
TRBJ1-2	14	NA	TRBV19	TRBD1	CASSLTGGGYGYTF	TGTGCCAGTAGTCTAACAGGGGGAGGATATGGCTACACCTTC
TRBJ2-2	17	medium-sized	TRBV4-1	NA	CASSPVAGVVNTGELFF	TGCGCCAGCAGCCCCGTTGCAGGGGTCGTAAACACCGGGGAGCTGTTTTTT
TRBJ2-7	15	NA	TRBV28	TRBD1	CASSVAPGQGNQQYF	TGTGCCAGCAGTGTCGCACCGGGACAGGGTAATCAGCAGTACTTC
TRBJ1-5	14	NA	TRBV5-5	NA	CASSLTGSGQPQHF	TGTGCCAGCAGCTTAACAGGTTCCGGACAGCCCCAGCATTTT
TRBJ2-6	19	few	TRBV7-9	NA	CASSLGGIGKGGGANVLTF	TGTGCCAGCAGCTTAGGGGGCATTGGTAAGGGAGGTGGGGCCAACGTCCTGACTTTC
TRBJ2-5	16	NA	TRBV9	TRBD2	CASSVGAGGGGETQYF	TGTGCCAGCAGCGTAGGAGCGGGAGGCGGCGGGGAGACCCAGTACTTC
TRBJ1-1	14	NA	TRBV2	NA	CASSEGGVVTEAFF	TGTGCCAGCAGTGAAGGGGGGGTGGTAACTGAAGCTTTCTTT
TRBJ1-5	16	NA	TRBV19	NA	CASSSYMGSRNQPQHF	TGTGCCAGTAGTTCGTACATGGGCAGTCGCAATCAGCCCCAGCATTTT
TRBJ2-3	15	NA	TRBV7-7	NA	CASSLTLVEGDTQYF	TGTGCTAGCAGCTTAACACTAGTAGAGGGAGATACGCAGTATTTT
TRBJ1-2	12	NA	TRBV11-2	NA	CASSYLNYGYTF	TGTGCCAGCAGCTATTTAAACTATGGCTACACCTTC
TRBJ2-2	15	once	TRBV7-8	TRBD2	CASRLAGVGTGELFF	TGTGCCAGCAGGCTAGCGGGAGTTGGCACCGGGGAGCTGTTTTTT
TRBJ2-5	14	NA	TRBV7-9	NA	CASSTGEYQETQYF	TGTGCCAGCAGCACCGGGGAGTACCAAGAGACCCAGTACTTC
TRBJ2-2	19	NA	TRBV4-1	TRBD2	CASTPRLFTGGHLTGELFF	TGCGCCAGCACCCCGAGGCTTTTCACGGGAGGGCACCTCACCGGGGAGCTGTTTTTT
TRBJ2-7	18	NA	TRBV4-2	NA	CASSQGPLGGGEGYEQYF	TGTGCCAGCAGCCAAGGGCCCTTAGGCGGGGGCGAAGGCTACGAGCAGTACTTC
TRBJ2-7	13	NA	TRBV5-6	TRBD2	CASSLVGSGEQYF	TGTGCCAGCAGCTTGGTTGGTAGCGGGGAGCAGTACTTC
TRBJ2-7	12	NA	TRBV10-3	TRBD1	CAIRGGRDEQYF	TGTGCCATCAGAGGGGGCCGGGACGAGCAGTACTTC
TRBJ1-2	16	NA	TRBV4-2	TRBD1	CASSQADRGQSHGYTF	TGTGCCAGCAGCCAAGCCGACAGGGGGCAGTCTCATGGCTACACCTTC
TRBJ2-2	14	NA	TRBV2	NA	CASSVSQNTGELFF	TGTGCCAGCAGTGTGAGTCAGAACACCGGGGAGCTGTTTTTT
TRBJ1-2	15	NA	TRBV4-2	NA	CASSQGRGRDYGYTF	TGTGCCAGCAGCCAAGGGCGGGGGCGAGACTATGGCTACACCTTC
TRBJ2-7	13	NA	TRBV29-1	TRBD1	CSARTGDVGEQYF	TGCAGCGCTAGGACAGGGGACGTAGGCGAGCAGTACTTC
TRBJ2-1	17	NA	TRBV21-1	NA	CASSIGLAGPRGADPFF	TGTGCCAGCAGCATCGGACTAGCGGGGCCACGTGGGGCGGACCCGTTCTTC
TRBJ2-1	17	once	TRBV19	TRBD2	CASSPAPSGSKYNEQFF	TGTGCCAGTAGTCCAGCCCCTAGCGGGAGTAAATACAATGAGCAGTTCTTC
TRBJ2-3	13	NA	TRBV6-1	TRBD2	CASGLAGTDTQYF	TGTGCCAGTGGACTAGCGGGAACAGATACGCAGTATTTT
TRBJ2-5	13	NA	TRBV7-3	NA	CASSQGGQETQYF	TGTGCCAGCAGCCAGGGTGGACAAGAGACCCAGTACTTC
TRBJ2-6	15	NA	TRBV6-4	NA	CASSDMASGANVLTF	TGTGCCAGCAGTGACATGGCCTCTGGGGCCAACGTCCTGACTTTC
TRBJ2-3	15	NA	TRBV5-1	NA	CASSLYPTSTDTQYF	TGCGCCAGCAGCTTGTATCCGACTAGCACAGATACGCAGTATTTT
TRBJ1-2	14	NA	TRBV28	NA	CASSEAGFSGGYTF	TGTGCCAGCAGTGAGGCGGGGTTTAGCGGCGGCTACACCTTC
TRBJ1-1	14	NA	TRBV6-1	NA	CASSEVRGDTEAFF	TGTGCCAGCAGTGAAGTGCGGGGGGACACTGAAGCTTTCTTT
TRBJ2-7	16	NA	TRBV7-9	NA	CASSLDVGGGKYEQYF	TGTGCCAGCAGCTTAGATGTCGGAGGGGGCAAATACGAGCAGTACTTC
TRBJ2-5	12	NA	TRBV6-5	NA	CASSRGVETQYF	TGTGCCAGTTCGCGTGGAGTGGAGACCCAGTACTTC
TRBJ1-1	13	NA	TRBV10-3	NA	CAIARGGNTEAFF	TGTGCCATCGCCCGCGGAGGGAACACTGAAGCTTTCTTT
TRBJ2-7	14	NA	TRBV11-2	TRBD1	CASSAGQGRDEQYF	TGTGCCAGCAGCGCGGGACAGGGTCGCGACGAGCAGTACTTC